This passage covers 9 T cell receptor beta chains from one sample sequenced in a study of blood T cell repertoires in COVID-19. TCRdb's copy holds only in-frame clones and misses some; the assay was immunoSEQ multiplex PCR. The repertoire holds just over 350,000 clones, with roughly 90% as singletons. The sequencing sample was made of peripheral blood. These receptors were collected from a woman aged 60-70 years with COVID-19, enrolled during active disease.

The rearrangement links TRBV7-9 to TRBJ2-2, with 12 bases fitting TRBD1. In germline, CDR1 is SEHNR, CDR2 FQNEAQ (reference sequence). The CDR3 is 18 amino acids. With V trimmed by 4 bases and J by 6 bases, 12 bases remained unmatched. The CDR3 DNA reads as TGTGCCAGCAGCTCGAGCTGGGACAGGGGGCACCGGGCCGGGGAGCTGTTTTTT. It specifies CASSSSWDRGHRAGELFF.

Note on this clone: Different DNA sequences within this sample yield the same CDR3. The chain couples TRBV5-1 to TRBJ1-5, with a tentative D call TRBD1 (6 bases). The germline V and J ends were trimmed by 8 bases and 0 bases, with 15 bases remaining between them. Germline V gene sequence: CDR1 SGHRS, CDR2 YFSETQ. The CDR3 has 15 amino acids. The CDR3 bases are TGCGCCAGTAGCCTTGGGGGCTATAGCAATCAGCCCCAGCATTTT. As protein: CASSLGGYSNQPQHF.

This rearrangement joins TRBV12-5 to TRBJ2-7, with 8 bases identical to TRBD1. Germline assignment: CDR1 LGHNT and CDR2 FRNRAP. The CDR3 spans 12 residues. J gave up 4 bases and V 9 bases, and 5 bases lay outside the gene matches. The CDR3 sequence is CASRTGPYEQYF. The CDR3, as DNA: TGTGCTAGCCGGACAGGGCCGTACGAGCAGTACTTC.

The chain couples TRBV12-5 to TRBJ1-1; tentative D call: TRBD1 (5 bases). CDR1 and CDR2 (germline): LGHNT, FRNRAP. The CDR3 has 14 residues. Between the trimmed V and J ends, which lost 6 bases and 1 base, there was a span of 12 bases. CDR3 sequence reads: CASGPDTENTEAFF. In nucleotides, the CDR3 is TGTGCTAGTGGCCCGGACACAGAGAACACTGAAGCTTTCTTT.

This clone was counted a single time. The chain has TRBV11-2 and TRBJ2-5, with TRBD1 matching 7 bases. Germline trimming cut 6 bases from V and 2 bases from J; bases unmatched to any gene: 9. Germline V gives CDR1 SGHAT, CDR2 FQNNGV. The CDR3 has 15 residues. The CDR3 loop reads CASSLQGWEQETQYF. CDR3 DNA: TGTGCCAGCAGTTTACAGGGGTGGGAACAAGAGACCCAGTACTTC.

This CDR3 is CASSLKGADNEKLFF. CDR3 DNA: TGCGCCAGCAGCTTGAAGGGGGCTGATAATGAAAAACTGTTTTTT. The V call is TRBV5-1, the J call TRBJ1-4; the match to TRBD1 covers 7 bases. Germline loops: CDR1 SGHRS, CDR2 YFSETQ. Trimming removed 1 base from V and 4 bases from J; junction bases left unmatched: 4. The CDR3 covers 15 residues.

The CDR3: CASSQAAGDRYGYTF. CDR3 DNA sequence: TGCGCCAGCAGCCAAGCGGCAGGGGATCGATATGGCTACACCTTC. This chain connects TRBV4-1 to TRBJ1-2; TRBD1 might be the D (6 bases). This CDR3 is built from 15 residues. The ends were cut back, 1 base at V and 5 bases at J, with 14 bases in the middle. The germline V gene has CDR1 MGHRA and CDR2 YSYEKL.

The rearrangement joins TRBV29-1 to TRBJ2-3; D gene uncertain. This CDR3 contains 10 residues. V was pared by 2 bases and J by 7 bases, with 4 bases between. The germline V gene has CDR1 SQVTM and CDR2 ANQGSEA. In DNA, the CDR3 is TGCAGCGTTGAAATATATACGCAGTATTTT. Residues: CSVEIYTQYF.

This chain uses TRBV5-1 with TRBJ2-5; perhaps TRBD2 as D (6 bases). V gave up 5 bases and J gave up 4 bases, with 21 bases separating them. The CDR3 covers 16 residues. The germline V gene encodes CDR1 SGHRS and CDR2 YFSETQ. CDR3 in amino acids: CASSFLPRRGGETQYF. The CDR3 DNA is TGCGCCAGCAGTTTTTTACCTCGGAGGGGCGGAGAGACCCAGTACTTC.